The entry below gives a single T cell receptor (beta chain) sequence along with its context. Germline CDR1 is SEHNR and CDR2 is FQNEAQ (reference sequence). J gave up 4 bases and V 0 bases, and 9 bases lay outside the gene matches. The CDR3 consists of 16 residues. The data were obtained in a study of blood T cell repertoires in COVID-19. Study context: Samples representing acute and convalescent COVID-19 were sourced from the United States, Italy and Spain. In each case, the material was cDNA or gDNA derived from T cells, B-cell-depleted T cells, or PBMCs.

Assay: immunoSEQ multiplex PCR; the TCRdb copy retains only in-frame clones and omits some. The sample yields some 380,000 clones, approximately 77% seen once. V and J are TRBV7-9 and TRBJ2-7; 7 bases line up with TRBD2. Source material: peripheral blood. The receptor was derived from a human donor with acute or convalescent COVID-19. The donor label of this sample is uncertain. CDR3 bases: TGTGCCAGCAGCTTAGCGGAGAGCGGGACCGTTTACGAGCAGTACTTC. Residues: CASSLAESGTVYEQYF.